This TCR beta chain was found in a study of human T cells and chemical hapten exposure (dated by TCRdb to about 2021). At the level of the whole study: For sensitization, 2% DPC in acetone was applied to a 2 cm by 2 cm area of upper inner arm skin. Patch tests used Finn chambers with 0.01% DPC on the upper back, scored after 6 days by International Contact Dermatitis Research Group standards. Blood samples were taken from patients before sensitization (week 0) and at 2, 6 and about 24 weeks after DPC sensitization. Blood for TCR sequencing was provided by twenty-nine alopecia patients at one to four time points (pre-sensitization, 2, 6 and 24 weeks). Peripheral blood TCR repertoire changes were tracked in vivo in alopecia patients during primary and secondary sensitization to the hapten diphenylcyclopropenone (DPC). Weekly therapeutic DPC doses were additionally applied to the scalp of patients throughout the approximately 24-week study period. The patient cohort, mostly female, included alopecia areata with under or over 50% scalp involvement, alopecia totalis and alopecia universalis. Libraries were pooled for sequencing, and per-sample TCR yields varied mainly because of small differences in library volumes within the pool. Study-wide conclusions, independent of this receptor: Patch test score correlated positively with the number of PT1 expanded TCRs, reaching significance at thresholds 8, 16 and 32 but not at 4. Because every patient had alopecia, a presumed autoimmune disease, the patients' immune response might differ from that of healthy individuals. Compared with pre-sensitization or healthy control sets, expanded TCRs formed significantly more large CDR3 similarity clusters, which is consistent with antigen-driven responses. No change with DPC sensitization was found in the number of TCRs above 1 in 1000 frequency, and no evidence of global repertoire structure alterations was found. Repeated subsampling changed both the strength of the expansion versus patch-test correlation and the threshold at which the correlation became significant.

There are 16 amino acids in the CDR3, from cysteine to phenylalanine inclusive. Only the CDR3 region is kept as DNA, spanning 48 bases read in frame from base 1. V is pared back by 5 bases and J by 0 bases, with 13 bases lying between the germline termini. This clonotype was recorded at least ten times. Its antigen is unknown. Base qualities are not at hand, and no much larger clone is one base apart. Library creation used RACE. Sequencing instrument: NextSeq 500. Library preparation attached unique molecular identifiers to individual cDNA molecules for quantitative, reproducible TCR counting. For every blood RNA sample, sequencing covered both the TCR alpha and TCR beta chains. Under the source paper's analysis protocol: The median number of TCRs per sample was approximately 93,000, ranging from 23,224 to 690,600. V, J and CDR3 annotation of the TCR reads was carried out using the Decombinator software suite. Every sample was subsampled to the same number of TCRs (28,000) for the PS versus PT1 abundance plots. TCRs were defined as expanded if absent before sensitization and observed at least eight times at the 2-week time point. TCRdb trimmed the raw reads at Q25, called clones with MiXCR and kept productive beta chains. Under each unique CDR3 protein, matching rows form one entry showing the most common genes and DNA. The V and J calls and clone size come from TCRdb's table, not from the authors' own analysis. Within this sample are 70,000 to 100,000 distinct CDR3 sequences, with 7.5% to 9.5% of them counted one time only. The ten largest clones represent roughly 1.6% of the sample.

The meaning of the sample's time point label: patch test 1, 2 weeks after DPC sensitization. This sample's treatment or condition label indicates: therapeutic diphenylcyclopropenone sensitization with weekly scalp DPC. At each patch-test visit, blood was drawn before the patch test was applied. To be eligible, patients had to be aged 18 to 70, diagnosed with alopecia and judged suitable for DPC therapy, while pregnant patients were excluded. Unfractionated whole blood was collected in Tempus Blood RNA tubes, and total RNA was extracted from that blood. Sequenced material: whole blood, taken in connection with sensitization to the hapten diphenylcyclopropenone (DPC). The sequence was collected from a woman younger than 45 with alopecia areata. Some clones in this sample may be carry-over from other donors' samples. In this chain, TRBV12-3 or TRBV12-4 is recombined with TRBJ2-2, with a tentative D gene TRBD1 over 6 matching bases. The DNA sequence is TGTGCCAGCAGTCCCCGGGACAAACCGAACACCGGGGAGCTGTTTTTT. Its protein reads: CASSPRDKPNTGELFF.